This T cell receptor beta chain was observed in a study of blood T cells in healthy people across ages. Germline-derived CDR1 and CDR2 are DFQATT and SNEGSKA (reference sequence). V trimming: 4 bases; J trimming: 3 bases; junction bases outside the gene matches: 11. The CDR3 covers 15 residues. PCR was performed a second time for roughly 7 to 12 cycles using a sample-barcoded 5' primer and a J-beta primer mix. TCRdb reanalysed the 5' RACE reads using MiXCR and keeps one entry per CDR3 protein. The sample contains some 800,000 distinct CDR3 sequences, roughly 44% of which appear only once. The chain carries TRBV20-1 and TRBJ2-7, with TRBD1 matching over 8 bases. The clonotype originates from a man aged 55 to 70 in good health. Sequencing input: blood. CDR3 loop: CSAIDVDRVDYEQYF. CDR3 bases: TGCAGTGCTATTGACGTGGACAGGGTCGACTACGAGCAGTACTTC.